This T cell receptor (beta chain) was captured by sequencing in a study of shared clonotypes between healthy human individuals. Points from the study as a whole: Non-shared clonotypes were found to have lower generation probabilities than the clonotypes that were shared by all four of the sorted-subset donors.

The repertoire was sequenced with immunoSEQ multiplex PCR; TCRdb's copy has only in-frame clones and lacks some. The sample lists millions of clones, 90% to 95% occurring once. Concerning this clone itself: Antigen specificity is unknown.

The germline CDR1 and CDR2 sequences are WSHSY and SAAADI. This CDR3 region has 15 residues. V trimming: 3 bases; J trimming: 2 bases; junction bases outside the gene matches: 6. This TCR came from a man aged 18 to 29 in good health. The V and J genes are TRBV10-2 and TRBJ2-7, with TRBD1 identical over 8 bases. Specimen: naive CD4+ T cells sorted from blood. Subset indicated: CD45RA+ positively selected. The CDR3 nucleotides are TGCGCCAGCAGTGATCCCGGGACAGGCCCCTACGAGCAGTACTTC. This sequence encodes CASSDPGTGPYEQYF.